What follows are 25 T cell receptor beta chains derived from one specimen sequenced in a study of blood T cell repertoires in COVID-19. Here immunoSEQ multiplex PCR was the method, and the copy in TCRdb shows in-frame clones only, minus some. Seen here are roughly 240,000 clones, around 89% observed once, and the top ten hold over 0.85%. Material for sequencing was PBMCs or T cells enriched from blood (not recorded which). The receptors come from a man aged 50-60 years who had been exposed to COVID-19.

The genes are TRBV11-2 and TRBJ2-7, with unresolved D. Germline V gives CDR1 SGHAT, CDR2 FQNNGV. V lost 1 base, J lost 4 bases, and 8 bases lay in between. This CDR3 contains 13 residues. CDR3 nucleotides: TGTGCCAGCAGCTTAGGGCAGCGATACGAGCAGTACGTC. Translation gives CASSLGQRYEQYV.

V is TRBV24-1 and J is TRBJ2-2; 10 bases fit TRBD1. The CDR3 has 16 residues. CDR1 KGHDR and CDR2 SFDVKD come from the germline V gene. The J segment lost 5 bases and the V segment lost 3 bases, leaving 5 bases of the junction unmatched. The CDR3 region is CATSDGDRGRTGELFF. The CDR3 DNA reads TGTGCCACCAGTGATGGGGACAGGGGAAGGACCGGGGAGCTGTTTTTT.

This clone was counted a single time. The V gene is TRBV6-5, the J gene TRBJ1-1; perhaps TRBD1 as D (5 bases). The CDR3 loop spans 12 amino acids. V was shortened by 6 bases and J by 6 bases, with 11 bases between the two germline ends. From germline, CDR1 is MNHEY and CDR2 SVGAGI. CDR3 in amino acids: CASSPVGAEAFF. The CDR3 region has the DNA TGTGCCAGCAGCCCCGTAGGGGCTGAAGCTTTCTTT.

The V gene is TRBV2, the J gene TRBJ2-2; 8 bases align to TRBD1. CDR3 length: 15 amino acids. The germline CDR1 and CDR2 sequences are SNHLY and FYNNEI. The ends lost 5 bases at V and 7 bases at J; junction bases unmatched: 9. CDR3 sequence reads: CASSRTGFDFGELFF. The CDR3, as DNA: TGTGCCAGCAGTCGGACAGGGTTTGATTTCGGGGAGCTGTTTTTT.

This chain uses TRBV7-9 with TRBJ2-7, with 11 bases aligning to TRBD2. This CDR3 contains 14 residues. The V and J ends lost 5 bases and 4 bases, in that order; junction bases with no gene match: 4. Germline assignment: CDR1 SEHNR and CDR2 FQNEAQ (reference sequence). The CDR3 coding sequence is TGTGCCAGCAGCACTAGCGGGGGACTGTACGAGCAGTACTTC. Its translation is CASSTSGGLYEQYF.

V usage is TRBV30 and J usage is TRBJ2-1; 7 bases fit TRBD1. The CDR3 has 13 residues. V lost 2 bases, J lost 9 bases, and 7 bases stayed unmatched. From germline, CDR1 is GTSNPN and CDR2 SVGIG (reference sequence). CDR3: CAWSTATGTEQFF. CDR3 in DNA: TGTGCCTGGAGTACTGCGACAGGGACTGAGCAGTTCTTC.

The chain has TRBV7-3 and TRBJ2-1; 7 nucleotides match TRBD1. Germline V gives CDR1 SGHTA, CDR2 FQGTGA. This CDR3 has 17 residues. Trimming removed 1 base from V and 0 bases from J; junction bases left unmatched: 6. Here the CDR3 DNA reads TGTGCCAGCAGCTTAAACAGGGGCGCCTTCTCCTACAATGAGCAGTTCTTC. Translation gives CASSLNRGAFSYNEQFF.

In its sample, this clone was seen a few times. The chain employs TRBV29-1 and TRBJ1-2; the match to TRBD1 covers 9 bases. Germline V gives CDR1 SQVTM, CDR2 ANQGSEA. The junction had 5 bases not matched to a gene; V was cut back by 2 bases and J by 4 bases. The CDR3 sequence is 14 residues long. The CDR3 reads CSVEKQGAAYGYTF. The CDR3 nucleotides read TGCAGCGTTGAAAAACAGGGGGCGGCCTATGGCTACACCTTC. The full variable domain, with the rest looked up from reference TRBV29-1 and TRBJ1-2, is SAVISQKPSRDICQRGTSLTIQCQVDSQVTMMFWYRQQPGQSLTLIATANQGSEATYESGFVIDKFPISRPNLTFSTLTVSNMSPEDSSIYLCSVEKQGAAYGYTFGSGTRLTVV.

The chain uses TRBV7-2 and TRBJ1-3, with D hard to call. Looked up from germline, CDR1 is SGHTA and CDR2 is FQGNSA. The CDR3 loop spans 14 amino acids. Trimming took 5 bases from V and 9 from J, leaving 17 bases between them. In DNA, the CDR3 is TGTGCCAGCAGCATCCTAAGAGCAGGAGGCACCATATATTTT. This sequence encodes CASSILRAGGTIYF.

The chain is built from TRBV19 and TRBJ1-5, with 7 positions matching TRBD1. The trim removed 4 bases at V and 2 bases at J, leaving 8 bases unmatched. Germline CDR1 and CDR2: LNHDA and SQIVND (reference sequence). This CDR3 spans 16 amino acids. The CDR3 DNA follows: TGTGCCAGTAGTACCATACAGGGGTTGGGCAATCAGCCCCAGCATTTT. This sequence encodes CASSTIQGLGNQPQHF.

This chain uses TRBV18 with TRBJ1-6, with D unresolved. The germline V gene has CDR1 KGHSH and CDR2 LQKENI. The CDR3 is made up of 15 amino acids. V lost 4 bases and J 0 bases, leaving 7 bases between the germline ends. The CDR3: CASSQESSYNSPLHF. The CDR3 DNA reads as TGTGCCAGCTCACAAGAGAGCTCCTATAATTCACCCCTCCACTTT.

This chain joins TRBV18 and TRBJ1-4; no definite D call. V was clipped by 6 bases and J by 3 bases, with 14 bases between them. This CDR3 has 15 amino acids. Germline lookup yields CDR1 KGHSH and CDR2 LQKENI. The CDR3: CASSPYYGANEKLFF. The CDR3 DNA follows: TGTGCCAGCTCCCCATACTATGGAGCTAATGAAAAACTGTTTTTT.

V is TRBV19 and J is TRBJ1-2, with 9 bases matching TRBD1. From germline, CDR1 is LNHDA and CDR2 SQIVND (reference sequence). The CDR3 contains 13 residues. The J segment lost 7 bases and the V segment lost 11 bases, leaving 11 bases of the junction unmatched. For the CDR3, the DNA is TGTGCCTCTCGACAGGGGGGGATCCGTGGCTACACCTTC. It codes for CASRQGGIRGYTF.

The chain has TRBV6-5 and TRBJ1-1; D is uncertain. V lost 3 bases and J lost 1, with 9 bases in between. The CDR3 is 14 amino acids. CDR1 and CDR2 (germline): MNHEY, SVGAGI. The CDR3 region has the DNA TGTGCCAGCAGTTATGGGCATTCGAACACTGAAGCTTTCTTT. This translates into CASSYGHSNTEAFF.

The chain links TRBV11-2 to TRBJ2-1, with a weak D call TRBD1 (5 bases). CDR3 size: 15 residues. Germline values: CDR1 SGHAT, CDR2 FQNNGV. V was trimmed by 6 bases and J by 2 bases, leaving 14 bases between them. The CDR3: CASRTWQGTYNEQFF. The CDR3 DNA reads TGTGCCAGCAGGACGTGGCAGGGCACCTACAATGAGCAGTTCTTC.

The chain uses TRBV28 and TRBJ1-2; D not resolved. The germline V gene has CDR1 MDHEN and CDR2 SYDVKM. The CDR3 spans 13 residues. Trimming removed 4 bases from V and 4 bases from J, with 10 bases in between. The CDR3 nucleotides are TGTGCCAGCAGTTACAACCCACGCTATGGCTACACCTTC. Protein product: CASSYNPRYGYTF.

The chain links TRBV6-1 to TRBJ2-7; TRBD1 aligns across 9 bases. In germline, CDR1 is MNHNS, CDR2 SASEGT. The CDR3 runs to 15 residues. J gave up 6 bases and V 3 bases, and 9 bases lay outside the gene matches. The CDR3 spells CASSDSGTGFREQYV. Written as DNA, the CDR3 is TGTGCCAGCAGTGATTCCGGGACAGGGTTTCGCGAGCAGTACGTC.

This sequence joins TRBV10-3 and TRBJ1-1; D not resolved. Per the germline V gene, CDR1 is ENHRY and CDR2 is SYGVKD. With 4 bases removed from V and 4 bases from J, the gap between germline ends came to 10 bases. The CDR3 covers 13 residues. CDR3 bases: TGTGCCATCAGTGCGTCGGCGGGCACTGAAGCTTTCTTT. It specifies CAISASAGTEAFF.

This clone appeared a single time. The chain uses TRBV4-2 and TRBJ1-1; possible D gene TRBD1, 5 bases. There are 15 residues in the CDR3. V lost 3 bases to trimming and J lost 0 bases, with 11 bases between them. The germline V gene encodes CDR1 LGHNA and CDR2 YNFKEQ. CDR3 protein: CASSHTQDMNTEAFF. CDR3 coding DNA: TGTGCCAGCAGCCATACCCAGGACATGAACACTGAAGCTTTCTTT.

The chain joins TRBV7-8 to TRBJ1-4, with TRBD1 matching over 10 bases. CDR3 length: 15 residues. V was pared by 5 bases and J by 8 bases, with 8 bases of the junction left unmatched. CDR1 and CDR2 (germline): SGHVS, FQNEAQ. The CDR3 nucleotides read TGTGCCAGCAGCGTGTCCGGGACAGGGGAGGAAAAACTGTTTTTT. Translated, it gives CASSVSGTGEEKLFF. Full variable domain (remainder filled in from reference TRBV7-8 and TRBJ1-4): GAGVSQSPRYKVAKRGQDVALRCDPISGHVSLFWYQQALGQGPEFLTYFQNEAQLDKSGLPSDRFFAERPEGSVSTLKIQRTQQEDSAVYLCASSVSGTGEEKLFFGSGTQLSVL.

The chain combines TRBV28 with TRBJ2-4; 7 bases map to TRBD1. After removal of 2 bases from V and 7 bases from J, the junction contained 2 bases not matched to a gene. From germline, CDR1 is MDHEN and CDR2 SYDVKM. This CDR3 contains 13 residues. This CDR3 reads CASSLRGQNIQYF. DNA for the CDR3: TGTGCCAGCAGTTTAAGGGGGCAGAACATTCAGTACTTC.

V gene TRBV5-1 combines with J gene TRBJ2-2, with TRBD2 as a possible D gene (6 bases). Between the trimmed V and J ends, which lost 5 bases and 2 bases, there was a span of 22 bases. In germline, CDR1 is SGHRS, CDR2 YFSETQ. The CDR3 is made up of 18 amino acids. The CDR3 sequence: CASSWGVIPDFNTGELFF. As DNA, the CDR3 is TGCGCCAGCAGTTGGGGGGTTATACCCGACTTCAACACCGGGGAGCTGTTTTTT.

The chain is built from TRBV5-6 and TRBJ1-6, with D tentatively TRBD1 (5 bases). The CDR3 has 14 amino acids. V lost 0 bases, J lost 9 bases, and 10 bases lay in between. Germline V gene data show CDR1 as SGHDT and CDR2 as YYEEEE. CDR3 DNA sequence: TGTGCCAGCAGCTTGGCGTCAGGGCGTTCACCCCTCCACTTT. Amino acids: CASSLASGRSPLHF.

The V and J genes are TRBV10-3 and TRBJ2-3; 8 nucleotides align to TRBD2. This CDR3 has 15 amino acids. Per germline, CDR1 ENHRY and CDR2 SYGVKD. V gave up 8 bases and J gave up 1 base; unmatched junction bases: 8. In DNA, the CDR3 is TGTGCCATCGGATGGTCTAGCGGGCGCACAGATACGCAGTATTTT. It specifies CAIGWSSGRTDTQYF.

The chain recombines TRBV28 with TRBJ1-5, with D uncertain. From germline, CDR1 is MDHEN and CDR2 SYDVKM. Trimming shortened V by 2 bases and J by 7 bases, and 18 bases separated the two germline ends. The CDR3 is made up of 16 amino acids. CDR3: CASSLPGVLSSQPQHF. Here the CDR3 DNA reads TGTGCCAGCAGTTTACCCGGGGTTTTAAGTTCGCAGCCCCAGCATTTT.